This TCR beta chain comes out of a study of blood T cell repertoires in COVID-19. Study-level background: The United States, Italy and Spain were the sources of the acute and convalescent COVID-19 samples. The analysed material was cDNA or gDNA that came from T cells, B-cell-depleted T cells, or PBMCs.

Per the authors' pipeline: Using reference gene primer amplification, nucleated cell counts were estimated. The repertoire was sequenced with immunoSEQ multiplex PCR; TCRdb's copy has only in-frame clones and lacks some. V and J calls and clone size are those listed in that table; D and trimming were worked out from the DNA. The sample has over 75,000 clones; under 95% are singletons. CDR3 length: 12 amino acids. Germline CDR1 reads SGHTA; CDR2 reads FQGTGA. V lost 3 bases, J lost 9 bases, and 9 bases lay in between. This clonotype originated in a human donor with active COVID-19. The donor label of this sample is uncertain. Material for sequencing was peripheral blood. This sequence joins TRBV7-3 and TRBJ2-1, with a tentative D call TRBD2 (5 bases). CDR3 DNA: TGTGCCAGCAGCTTGGACGCGGGTGAGCAGTTCTTC. This codes for CASSLDAGEQFF.